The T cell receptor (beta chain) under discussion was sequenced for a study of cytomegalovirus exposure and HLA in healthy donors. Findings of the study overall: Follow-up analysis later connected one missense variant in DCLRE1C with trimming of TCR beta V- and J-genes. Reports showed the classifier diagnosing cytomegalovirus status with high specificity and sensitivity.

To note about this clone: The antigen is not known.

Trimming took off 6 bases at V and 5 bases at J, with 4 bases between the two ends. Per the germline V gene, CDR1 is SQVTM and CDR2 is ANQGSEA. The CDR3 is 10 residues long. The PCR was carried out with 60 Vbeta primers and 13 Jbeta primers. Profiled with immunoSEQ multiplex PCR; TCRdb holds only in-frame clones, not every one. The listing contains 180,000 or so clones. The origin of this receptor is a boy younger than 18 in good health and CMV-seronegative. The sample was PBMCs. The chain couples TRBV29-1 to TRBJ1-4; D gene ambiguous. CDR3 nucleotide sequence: TGCAGCGTCCCGAATGAAAAACTGTTTTTT. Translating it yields CSVPNEKLFF.